This T cell receptor (beta chain) was obtained from a study of T cells in localized non-small cell lung cancer. The protocol was immunoSEQ multiplex PCR, while the TCRdb copy is restricted to in-frame clones and leaves out a portion. The repertoire holds about 25,000 clones, with around nine tenths as singletons. Findings and limits, study-wide: Longer survival (overall) was linked to higher T cell density in blood.

Per the germline V gene, CDR1 is ENHRY and CDR2 is SYGVKD. This CDR3 is 17 amino acids long. J gave up 2 bases and V 10 bases, and 13 bases lay outside the gene matches. Turning to this clone: Antigen specificity is unknown.

The chain carries TRBV10-3 and TRBJ2-5; 13 bases match TRBD2. The sequencing here drew on peripheral blood, taken before any cancer treatment. This sequence was found in a female donor of 60 years or more with stage I lung adenocarcinoma. CDR3 nucleotide sequence: TGTGCCACCTCAACTAGCGGGAGGGCCGGGGGGCAAGAGACCCAGTACTTC. Encoded protein: CATSTSGRAGGQETQYF.